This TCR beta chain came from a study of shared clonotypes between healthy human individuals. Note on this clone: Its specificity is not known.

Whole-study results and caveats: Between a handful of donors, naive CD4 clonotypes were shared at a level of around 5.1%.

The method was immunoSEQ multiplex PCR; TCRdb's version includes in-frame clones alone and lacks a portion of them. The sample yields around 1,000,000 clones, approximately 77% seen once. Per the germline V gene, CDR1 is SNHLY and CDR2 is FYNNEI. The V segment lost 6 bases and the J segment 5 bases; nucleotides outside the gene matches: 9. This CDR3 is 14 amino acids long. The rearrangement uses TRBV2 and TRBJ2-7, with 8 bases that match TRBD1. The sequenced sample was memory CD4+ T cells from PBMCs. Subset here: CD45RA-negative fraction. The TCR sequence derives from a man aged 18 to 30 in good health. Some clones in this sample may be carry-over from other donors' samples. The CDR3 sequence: CASRKTGVGDEQYF. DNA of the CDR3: TGTGCCAGCAGGAAGACAGGGGTAGGCGACGAGCAGTACTTC.